This paragraph covers one TCR beta chain sequence. Its antigen is as yet unknown. A read error may produce the germline difference seen at one junction end. Each TCR beta library was made by quantitative 5'-RACE that incorporated molecular barcodes. MiXCR, applied by TCRdb to the 5' RACE reads, yields one record per CDR3 protein. The sample comprises more than 150,000 distinct CDR3 sequences, about 9.9% of which are singletons, and around 29% rests with the top ten. The sample comes from a study of CD8 T cells in ankylosing spondylitis. CDR1 SGHAT and CDR2 FQNNGV come from the germline V gene. The length of the CDR3 is 12 residues. The study's findings and limits: Earlier authors reported some of these motif variants in reactive arthritis synovial fluid and blood. Disease-linked clones were reportedly significantly enriched in matched ankylosing spondylitis synovial fluid. It appeared that ankylosing spondylitis blood was characterized by a TCR beta motif of about 8 highly homologous variants.

The sample comprised blood, either unsorted or a sorted T cell fraction (not recorded which). This sequence joins TRBV11-2 and TRBJ1-1, with D hard to call. This clonotype was obtained from a male donor with ankylosing spondylitis or in good health (not recorded which). CDR3 sequence reads: CASSLVGTAAFF. The DNA of the CDR3 is TGTGCCAGCAGCCTCGTCGGCACTGCAGCTTTCTTT.